The clone carrying this TCR beta chain was seen only a few times. Its antigen is currently unknown. TCRdb itself ran the reads through MiXCR, one entry per CDR3 protein. The data show about 830,000 distinct CDR3 sequences, 32% seen once. The length of the CDR3 is 17 residues. Germline lookup yields CDR1 SEHNR and CDR2 FQNEAQ (reference sequence). V was cut by 7 bases and J by 0 bases, with 19 bases left in between. These data originate in a study of T cell repertoires in cytomegalovirus infection. General observations from the study: There were HLA-C-restricted CMV-specific TCR beta clonotypes dominating the ex vivo response.

The chain links TRBV7-9 to TRBJ1-3; TRBD1 is a possible D gene (5 bases). This clonotype originated in a human donor in good health (CMV status not recorded). Some clones in this sample may be carry-over from other donors' samples. The material sequenced was cultured CD8+ T cells from PBMCs, taken from culture after CMV antigen stimulation. In nucleotides, the CDR3 is TGTGCCAGCACCATCGCGGGACGTTCCACCTCTGGAAACACCATATATTTT. Protein sequence: CASTIAGRSTSGNTIYF.